This paragraph covers one TCR beta chain sequence. Germline assignment: CDR1 SGHRS and CDR2 YFSETQ. The CDR3 spans 16 residues. V shed 4 bases and J shed 0 bases, with 13 bases lying between them. Method: immunoSEQ multiplex PCR; TCRdb's copy keeps in-frame clones and lacks some. The sample has 65,000 to 90,000 clones, 83% seen once. This specimen comes from a study of blood T cell repertoires in COVID-19. Study overall: Samples came from the United States, Italy and Spain, spanning acute and convalescent COVID-19.

V gene TRBV5-1 combines with J gene TRBJ1-4; D may be TRBD1 (6 bases). The clonotype originates from a woman aged 55-70 years with acute or convalescent COVID-19. Specimen: peripheral blood. This CDR3 reads CASSLGRTATNEKLFF. The CDR3 nucleotides are TGCGCCAGCAGCCTCGGGCGGACAGCAACTAATGAAAAACTGTTTTTT.